A single sample is the source of the 23 T cell receptor beta chains below, sequenced in a study of blood T cell repertoires in COVID-19 (TCRdb year 2020). Libraries came from the immunoSEQ multiplex PCR assay. This is the immuneACCESS table as TCRdb keeps it, with only in-frame sequences that have V and J called. A part of the clones is gone; compared with another copy, unresolved V genes explain less than half, and the rest is unexplained. Recorded for this sample are tens of thousands of clones; approximately 80% of them occurred a single time. Approximately 2.5% of the sample belongs to the ten largest clones. Sequencing was done on a sample of peripheral blood. The receptors were sampled from a man between 70 and 80 years old with COVID-19, enrolled during active disease.

This clone appeared a few times. The chain recombines TRBV12-5 with TRBJ1-1; D is ambiguous. Trimming left V 3 bases short and J 4 bases short, with 9 bases between. The CDR3 has 13 amino acids. Germline V gives CDR1 LGHNT, CDR2 FRNRAP. As DNA, the CDR3 is TGTGCTAGTGGTTTAGAAGGGAGCACTGAAGCTTTCTTT. Translation gives CASGLEGSTEAFF.

The gene calls are TRBV6-5 and TRBJ1-3; TRBD1 might be the D (5 bases). The CDR3 length is 13 residues. V lost 6 bases and J 9 bases, leaving 15 bases between the germline ends. The germline V gene encodes CDR1 MNHEY and CDR2 SVGAGI. The CDR3 DNA follows: TGTGCCAGCAGGGCGCGGTTGCAGGGCACCATATATTTT. The encoded protein is CASRARLQGTIYF.

V is TRBV7-2 and J is TRBJ2-7; 12 nucleotides line up with TRBD1. Trimming took 1 base from V and 4 from J; bases not matched to a gene: 5. The germline CDR1 and CDR2 sequences are SGHTA and FQGNSA. The CDR3 totals 16 residues. In DNA, the CDR3 is TGTGCCAGCAGCTTAGGACGGGACAGGGGGCAATACGAGCAGTACTTC. It codes for CASSLGRDRGQYEQYF.

The V and J genes are TRBV6-5 and TRBJ1-1; D may be TRBD1 (5 bases). V lost 0 bases and J 4 bases, leaving 15 bases between the germline ends. The CDR3 runs to 16 residues. Germline loops: CDR1 MNHEY, CDR2 SVGAGI. The CDR3 DNA sequence: TGTGCCAGCAGTTACTCCGCAGGAGCAGGGCCCACTGAAGCTTTCTTT. Protein: CASSYSAGAGPTEAFF.

This chain joins TRBV28 and TRBJ1-2; 9 bases map to TRBD1. The CDR3 is 13 residues long. Trimming cost V 4 bases and J 8 bases; bases outside gene matches: 5. Germline V gives CDR1 MDHEN, CDR2 SYDVKM. CDR3 nucleotide sequence: TGTGCCAGCAGTTGGGGACAGGGTGTCGGCTACACCTTC. It is translated as CASSWGQGVGYTF.

The rearrangement joins TRBV6-6 to TRBJ2-7; perhaps TRBD2 as D (6 bases). The CDR3 sequence is 15 residues long. Germline CDR1 reads MNHNY; CDR2 reads SVGAGI (reference sequence). The ends were cut back, 5 bases at V and 5 bases at J, with 19 bases in the middle. The CDR3 here is CASSAPGAGSDEQYF. As DNA, the CDR3 is TGTGCCAGCAGTGCCCCTGGGGCGGGAAGCGACGAGCAGTACTTC.

A few counts support this clone. This chain connects TRBV7-2 to TRBJ2-7, with D perhaps matching TRBD1 (6 bases). This CDR3 spans 15 amino acids. The ends were cut back, 5 bases at V and 2 bases at J, with 16 bases in the middle. CDR1 and CDR2 (germline): SGHTA, FQGNSA. The CDR3 region is CASSTQGTIAYEQYF. The CDR3 nucleotides are TGTGCCAGCAGCACACAGGGAACGATCGCCTACGAGCAGTACTTC.

The chain combines TRBV25-1 with TRBJ2-6, with TRBD1 identical over 11 bases. The trim removed 6 bases at V and 0 bases at J, leaving 7 bases unmatched. This CDR3 has 18 residues. Per germline, CDR1 MGHDK and CDR2 SYGVNS. The CDR3: CASSPPGQGVSGANVLTF. CDR3 nucleotides: TGTGCCAGCAGCCCCCCGGGACAGGGGGTCTCTGGGGCCAACGTCCTGACTTTC.

The V call is TRBV7-9, the J call TRBJ1-2, with D hard to call. There are 14 residues in the CDR3. The V and J ends lost 5 bases and 0 bases respectively, with 10 bases between them. The germline V gene encodes CDR1 SEHNR and CDR2 FQNEAQ (reference sequence). The CDR3 reads CASSESYANYGYTF. The CDR3 region has the DNA TGTGCCAGCAGCGAGAGCTATGCTAACTATGGCTACACCTTC.

The chain joins TRBV7-9 to TRBJ2-1; 10 bases agree with TRBD2. V was pared by 3 bases and J by 12 bases, with 8 bases of the junction left unmatched. Germline CDR1 SEHNR, CDR2 FQNEAQ (reference sequence). The CDR3 runs 14 residues. CDR3 sequence: CASSFLAGGPRQFF. CDR3 sequence (DNA): TGTGCCAGCAGCTTCTTAGCGGGAGGCCCGCGGCAGTTCTTC.

This chain joins TRBV18 and TRBJ2-3; 8 bases map to TRBD2. V shed 5 bases, J shed 6 bases, and the junction held 16 bases outside the gene matches. The CDR3 runs to 17 residues. The germline V gene encodes CDR1 KGHSH and CDR2 LQKENI. CDR3 DNA sequence: TGTGCCAGCTCATCCCCCCGGGGGCGGGAGGAACCCGATACGCAGTATTTT. This encodes CASSSPRGREEPDTQYF.

The chain links TRBV11-2 to TRBJ2-1; weak D call: TRBD2 (6 bases). Trimming removed 1 base from V and 6 bases from J, with 16 bases in between. This CDR3 has 16 residues. Germline CDR1 is SGHAT and CDR2 is FQNNGV. The CDR3 bases are TGTGCCAGCAGCTTAGTAGGGTCCCGGGGGAGCAATGAGCAGTTCTTC. Its translation is CASSLVGSRGSNEQFF.

V usage is TRBV5-1 and J usage is TRBJ2-7, with a possible D match to TRBD2 (6 bases). The CDR3 extends over 15 amino acids. The germline V gene encodes CDR1 SGHRS and CDR2 YFSETQ. V lost 0 bases, J lost 6 bases, and 16 bases lay in between. Here the CDR3 reads CASSLGGDTGAEQYF. CDR3 sequence (DNA): TGCGCCAGCAGCTTGGGGGGTGACACGGGAGCCGAGCAGTACTTC.

CDR3 sequence: CASSFGSYGYTF. The CDR3 region has the DNA TGTGCCAGCAGTTTCGGGTCCTATGGCTACACCTTC. The V gene is TRBV12-3 or TRBV12-4, the J gene TRBJ1-2; D is ambiguous. The CDR3 contains 12 residues. V gave up 3 bases and J gave up 4 bases, with 6 bases separating them.

The chain couples TRBV9 to TRBJ1-5; no firm D call. Germline V gene data show CDR1 as SGDLS and CDR2 as YYNGEE. V lost 0 bases, J lost 5 bases, and 6 bases lay in between. The CDR3 runs to 13 residues. CDR3 sequence (DNA): TGTGCCAGCAGCGTAGCCTCAGATCAGCCCCAGCATTTT. Translation: CASSVASDQPQHF.

The table lists this clone with a few counts. V usage is TRBV6-6 and J usage is TRBJ1-5; 7 bases map to TRBD1. This CDR3 spans 16 amino acids. The germline V gene encodes CDR1 MNHNY and CDR2 SVGAGI (reference sequence). Trimming at V came to 6 bases and at J to 1 base, leaving 9 bases not matched to a gene. CDR3 sequence reads: CASRDPGQASNQPQHF. The CDR3 DNA reads as TGTGCCAGCAGAGATCCCGGACAGGCCAGCAATCAGCCCCAGCATTTT.

V gene TRBV10-3 combines with J gene TRBJ2-3; D unclear. Trimming took 0 bases from V and 4 from J, leaving 8 bases between them. This CDR3 spans 14 amino acids. Germline V gene lookup returns CDR1 ENHRY and CDR2 SYGVKD. As DNA, the CDR3 is TGTGCCATCAGTGAGTCGAGTAACGCAGATACGCAGTATTTT. Protein sequence: CAISESSNADTQYF.

CDR3: CASSYRDRGRYGYTF. In nucleotides, the CDR3 is TGTGCCAGCAGTTACCGGGACAGGGGGAGATATGGCTACACCTTC. This chain links TRBV27 with TRBJ1-2; 11 bases fit TRBD1. The CDR3 consists of 15 residues. Germline V gene lookup returns CDR1 MNHEY and CDR2 SMNVEV (reference sequence). V was pared by 4 bases and J by 5 bases, with 6 bases of the junction left unmatched.

This clone was counted a few times. The rearrangement uses TRBV6-6 and TRBJ2-7; 11 bases map to TRBD1. Losses at the gene ends were 6 bases for V and 1 base for J; bases not matched to a gene: 5. CDR1 and CDR2 from the germline V gene are MNHNY and SVGAGI (reference sequence). This CDR3 has 15 amino acids. CDR3 sequence reads: CASRAGQGASYEQYF. CDR3 bases: TGTGCCAGCAGAGCCGGACAGGGGGCATCCTACGAGCAGTACTTC.

The rearrangement uses TRBV4-3 and TRBJ1-1; TRBD1 aligns across 7 bases. The CDR3 totals 14 residues. The germline gives CDR1 LGHNA, CDR2 YSLEER. The trim removed 1 base at V and 6 bases at J, leaving 5 bases unmatched. Written as DNA, the CDR3 is TGCGCCAGCAGCCAAGTGGTGGACAGGCCTGAAGCTTTCTTT. This translates into CASSQVVDRPEAFF.

The V call is TRBV28, the J call TRBJ1-1; D is uncertain. Per the germline V gene, CDR1 is MDHEN and CDR2 is SYDVKM. V was cut by 5 bases and J by 0 bases, with 13 bases left in between. This CDR3 has 15 amino acids. CDR3 in amino acids: CASSGGGVMNTEAFF. The CDR3, as DNA: TGTGCCAGCAGTGGAGGTGGGGTAATGAACACTGAAGCTTTCTTT.

The chain recombines TRBV3-1 (or the pseudogene TRBV3-2) with TRBJ1-1, with D unclear. CDR3 length: 13 residues. CDR1 is LGHDT and CDR2 is YNNKEL in the germline V gene (reference sequence). V dropped 5 bases and J dropped 4 bases, with 11 bases sitting between them. CDR3 loop: CASSSRRGTEAFF. The CDR3 region has the DNA TGTGCCAGCAGCTCTCGACGGGGCACTGAAGCTTTCTTT.

The rearrangement links TRBV5-1 to TRBJ2-2; D possibly corresponds to TRBD1 (6 bases). V was pared by 0 bases and J by 6 bases, with 21 bases between. Per germline, CDR1 SGHRS and CDR2 YFSETQ. The CDR3 extends over 18 amino acids. The CDR3 loop is CASSLESTGRIGPGELFF. DNA of the CDR3: TGCGCCAGCAGCTTGGAATCAACAGGGAGAATTGGTCCCGGGGAGCTGTTTTTT.